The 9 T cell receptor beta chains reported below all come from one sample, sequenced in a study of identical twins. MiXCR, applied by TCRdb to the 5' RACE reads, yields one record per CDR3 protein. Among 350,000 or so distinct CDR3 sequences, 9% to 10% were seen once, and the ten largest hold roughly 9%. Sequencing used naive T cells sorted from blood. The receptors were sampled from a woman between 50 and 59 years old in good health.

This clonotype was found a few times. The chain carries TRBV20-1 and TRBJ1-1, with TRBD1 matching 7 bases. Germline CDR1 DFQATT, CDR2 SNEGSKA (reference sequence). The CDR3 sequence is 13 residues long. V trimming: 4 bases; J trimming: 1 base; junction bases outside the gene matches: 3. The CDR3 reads CSATGGGNTEAFF. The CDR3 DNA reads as TGCAGTGCTACAGGGGGTGGGAACACTGAAGCTTTCTTT.

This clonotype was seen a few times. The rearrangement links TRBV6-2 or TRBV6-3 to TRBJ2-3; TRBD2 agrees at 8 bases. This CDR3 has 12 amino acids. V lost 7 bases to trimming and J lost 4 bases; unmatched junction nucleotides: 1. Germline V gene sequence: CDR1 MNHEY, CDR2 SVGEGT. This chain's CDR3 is CASIAGPDTQYF. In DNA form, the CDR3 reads TGTGCCAGCATAGCGGGACCAGATACGCAGTATTTT.

CDR3 loop: CASSWGTSGADTQYF. CDR3 in DNA: TGTGCCAGCAGCTGGGGGACTAGTGGCGCAGATACGCAGTATTTT. This sequence joins TRBV25-1 and TRBJ2-3; 8 bases line up with TRBD2. Trimming cost V 6 bases and J 4 bases; bases outside gene matches: 9. The CDR3 runs to 15 residues. Germline V gene lookup returns CDR1 MGHDK and CDR2 SYGVNS.

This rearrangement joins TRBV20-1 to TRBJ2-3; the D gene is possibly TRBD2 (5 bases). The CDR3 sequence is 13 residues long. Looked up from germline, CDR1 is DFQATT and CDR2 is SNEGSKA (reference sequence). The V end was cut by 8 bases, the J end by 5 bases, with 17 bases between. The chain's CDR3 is CSHRGLHGDTQYF. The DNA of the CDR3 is TGCAGTCACCGGGGTCTTCATGGAGATACGCAGTATTTT.

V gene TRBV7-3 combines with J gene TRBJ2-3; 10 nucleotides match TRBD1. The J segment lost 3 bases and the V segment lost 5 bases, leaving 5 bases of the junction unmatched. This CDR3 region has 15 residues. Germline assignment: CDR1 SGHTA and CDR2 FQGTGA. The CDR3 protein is CASSPDRGRTDTQYF. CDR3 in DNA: TGTGCCAGCAGCCCTGACAGGGGGCGAACAGATACGCAGTATTTT.

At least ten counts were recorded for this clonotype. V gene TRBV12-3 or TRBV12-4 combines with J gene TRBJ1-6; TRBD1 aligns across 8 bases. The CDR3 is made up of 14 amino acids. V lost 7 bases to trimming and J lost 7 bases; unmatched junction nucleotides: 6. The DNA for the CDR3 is TGTGCCAGCACCCAGGGGGCGAAGAATTCACCCCTCCACTTT. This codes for CASTQGAKNSPLHF.

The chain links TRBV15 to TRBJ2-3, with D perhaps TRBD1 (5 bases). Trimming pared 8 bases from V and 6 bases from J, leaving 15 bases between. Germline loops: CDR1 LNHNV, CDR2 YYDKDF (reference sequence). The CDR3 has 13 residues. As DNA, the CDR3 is TGTGCCACCGAGGCAGGGCGTGAGGATACGCAGTATTTT. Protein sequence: CATEAGREDTQYF.

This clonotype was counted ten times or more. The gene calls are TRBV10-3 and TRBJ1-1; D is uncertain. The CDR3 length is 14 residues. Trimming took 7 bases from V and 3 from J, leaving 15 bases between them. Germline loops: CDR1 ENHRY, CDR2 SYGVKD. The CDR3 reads CAIKGMGWDTEAFF. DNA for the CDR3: TGTGCCATCAAAGGAATGGGGTGGGACACTGAAGCTTTCTTT.

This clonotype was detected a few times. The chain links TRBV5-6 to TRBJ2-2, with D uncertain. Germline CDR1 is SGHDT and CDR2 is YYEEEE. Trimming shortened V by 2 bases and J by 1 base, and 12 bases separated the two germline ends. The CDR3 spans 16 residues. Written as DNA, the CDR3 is TGTGCCAGCAGCTTAGGCTACCCTATGAACACCGGGGAGCTGTTTTTT. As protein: CASSLGYPMNTGELFF.